This T cell receptor (beta chain) was retrieved from a study of blood T cell repertoires in COVID-19. In the study overall: COVID-19 samples collected from the United States, Italy and Spain covered acute and convalescent phases. The cDNA or gDNA used as material had been derived from T cells, B-cell-depleted T cells, or PBMCs.

Per the original data handling: How many nucleated cells were present was estimated from reference gene primer amplification. Assay used: immunoSEQ multiplex PCR; TCRdb lists only in-frame clones, some missing. That table furnishes V, J and clone size, whereas the DNA furnished D and trimming. Of around 120,000 clones in the sample, around 78% are singletons; the top ten hold about 2.1%. The CDR3 is made up of 13 amino acids. The germline gives CDR1 SEHNR, CDR2 FQNEAQ (reference sequence). Trimming left V 1 base short and J 5 bases short, with 8 bases between. The source material was peripheral blood. The rearrangement joins TRBV7-9 to TRBJ1-1; D gene ambiguous. The TCR sequence derives from a man between 65 and 85 years old with acute or convalescent COVID-19. CDR3 protein: CASSLERVTEAFF. CDR3 DNA sequence: TGTGCCAGCAGCTTAGAACGGGTAACTGAAGCTTTCTTT.